This T cell receptor beta chain is drawn from a study of blood T cell repertoires in COVID-19. Study-wide background: The study drew acute and convalescent COVID-19 samples from the United States, Italy and Spain. The cDNA or gDNA used as material had been derived from T cells, B-cell-depleted T cells, or PBMCs.

Source study methods: Estimation of nucleated cell counts relied on the amplification of reference gene primers. Sequencing was performed with immunoSEQ multiplex PCR; in TCRdb, only in-frame clones are kept and a portion is missing. The DNA gave D and trimming, while V, J and clone size come from that table. Here the sample spans about 160,000 clones, over 70% being singletons. Germline assignment: CDR1 KGHSH and CDR2 LQKENI. With V trimmed by 3 bases and J by 5 bases, 3 bases remained unmatched. The CDR3 sequence is 15 residues long. The chain carries TRBV18 and TRBJ2-5; 13 nucleotides match TRBD2. This TCR was recovered from a woman aged 55-70 years with acute or convalescent COVID-19. Sequenced: peripheral blood. CDR3 nucleotide sequence: TGTGCCAGCTCACCGGGACTAGCGGGAACTGAGACCCAGTACTTC. The encoded protein is CASSPGLAGTETQYF.